This T cell receptor beta chain was recorded in a study of T cells in Graves' hyperthyroidism and ophthalmopathy. Whole-study results and caveats: The majority of expanded thyroid clonotypes above 0.001 also appeared in blood.

V was shortened by 5 bases and J by 6 bases, with 17 bases between the two germline ends. The CDR3 runs 15 residues. From germline, CDR1 is SGHAT and CDR2 FQNNGV. With respect to this clonotype: What it binds is not known.

TCR beta CDR3 regions were amplified from RNA. The primer set for the first-round RT-PCR of the TCR CDR3 was HTBI. Via MiXCR, TCRdb re-called the multiplex PCR reads, giving one row per CDR3 protein. The sample lists under 350,000 distinct CDR3 sequences; 21% were seen once. The chain has TRBV11-2 and TRBJ2-1, with D uncertain. The source material was blood. The TCR was taken from a woman aged 50 to 65 with Graves' hyperthyroidism. In DNA form, the CDR3 reads TGTGCCAGCAGCCGGGTCATCGATCCGTCCAATGAGCAGTTCTTC. It translates to CASSRVIDPSNEQFF.